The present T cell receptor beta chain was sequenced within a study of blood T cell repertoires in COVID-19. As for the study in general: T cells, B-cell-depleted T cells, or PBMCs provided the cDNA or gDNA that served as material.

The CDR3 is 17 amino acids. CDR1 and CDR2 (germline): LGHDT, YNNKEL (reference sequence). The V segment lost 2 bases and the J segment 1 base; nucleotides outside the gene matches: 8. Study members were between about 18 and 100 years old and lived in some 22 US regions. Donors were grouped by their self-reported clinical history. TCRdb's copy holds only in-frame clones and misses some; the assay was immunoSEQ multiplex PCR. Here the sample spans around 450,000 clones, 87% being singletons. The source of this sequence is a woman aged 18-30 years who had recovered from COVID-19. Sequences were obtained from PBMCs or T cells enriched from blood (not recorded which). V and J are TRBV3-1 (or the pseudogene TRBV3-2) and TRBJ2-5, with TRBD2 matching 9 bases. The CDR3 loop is CASSQRTRGGLQETQYF. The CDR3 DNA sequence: TGTGCCAGCAGCCAAAGGACGCGGGGGGGCCTCCAAGAGACCCAGTACTTC.